A single sample gave rise to the 4 T cell receptor beta chains below, sequenced in a study of T cell responses to AZD1222 COVID-19 vaccine. The assay was immunoSEQ multiplex PCR, and TCRdb's table has in-frame clones only and misses some. The sample has about 130,000 clones; about 87% are singletons. This material consisted of peripheral blood, taken on day 0 of AZD1222 vaccination. The receptors were sampled from an adult in good health.

The chain has TRBV2 and TRBJ1-1, with no clear D. The CDR3 loop spans 15 amino acids. CDR1 is SNHLY and CDR2 is FYNNEI in the germline V gene. V lost 7 bases and J lost 4, with 19 bases in between. The CDR3 spells CASTQEGTSATEAFF. The CDR3 bases are TGTGCCAGCACCCAGGAGGGAACCTCTGCCACTGAAGCTTTCTTT.

V gene TRBV3-1 (or the pseudogene TRBV3-2) combines with J gene TRBJ1-3; D unresolved. Germline V CDR1 and CDR2: LGHDT, YNNKEL (reference sequence). The CDR3 is 18 residues long. V lost 0 bases and J lost 1, with 16 bases in between. CDR3 in amino acids: CASSQDRANLGSGNTIYF. CDR3 bases: TGTGCCAGCAGCCAAGATCGGGCGAACCTAGGTTCTGGAAACACCATATATTTT.

This chain uses TRBV11-2 with TRBJ1-2; no reliable D call. The CDR3 contains 13 residues. Germline V lookup: CDR1 SGHAT, CDR2 FQNNGV. V was clipped by 3 bases and J by 3 bases, with 8 bases between them. The CDR3 spells CASSLGGYYGYTF. CDR3 bases: TGTGCCAGCAGCTTGGGCGGCTACTATGGCTACACCTTC.

This chain joins TRBV27 and TRBJ1-2, with D possibly matching TRBD1 (6 bases). The V and J ends lost 5 bases and 4 bases respectively, with 11 bases between them. This CDR3 comprises 13 residues. Per the germline V gene, CDR1 is MNHEY and CDR2 is SMNVEV (reference sequence). In DNA, the CDR3 is TGTGCCAGCAGTCCCCAGGGGCCCTATGGCTACACCTTC. The encoded protein is CASSPQGPYGYTF.